These 11 T cell receptor beta chains share one sample of origin, sequenced in a study of blood T cell repertoires in COVID-19. Profiling relied on immunoSEQ multiplex PCR, and the TCRdb table lists in-frame clones only, not all of them. Counted here are 160,000 or so clones, about four fifths occurring once; the ten biggest clones make up more than 11%. The sequenced material came from peripheral blood. All receptors derive from a woman older than 75 with acute or convalescent COVID-19.

The genes are TRBV9 and TRBJ1-3, with D unclear. The CDR3 totals 16 residues. With 1 base removed from V and 2 bases from J, the gap between germline ends came to 13 bases. Germline V gives CDR1 SGDLS, CDR2 YYNGEE. The CDR3 reads CASSVSVGETGNTIYF. The CDR3 coding sequence is TGTGCCAGCAGCGTATCGGTTGGAGAAACTGGAAACACCATATATTTT.

The chain couples TRBV6-6 to TRBJ1-2; TRBD1 might be the D (6 bases). With 6 bases removed from V and 4 bases from J, the gap between germline ends came to 15 bases. In germline, CDR1 is MNHNY, CDR2 SVGAGI (reference sequence). The CDR3 is 14 amino acids. Written as DNA, the CDR3 is TGTGCCAGCAGCCCCCCAGGGGATCTCTATGGCTACACCTTC. It encodes CASSPPGDLYGYTF.

The chain combines TRBV7-2 with TRBJ1-3; 11 positions match TRBD1. Losses at the gene ends were 4 bases for V and 0 bases for J; bases not matched to a gene: 11. This CDR3 contains 19 residues. Per germline, CDR1 SGHTA and CDR2 FQGNSA. CDR3 in amino acids: CASSSSGTGGSISGNTIYF. CDR3 coding DNA: TGTGCCAGCAGCTCGTCCGGGACAGGGGGATCAATCTCTGGAAACACCATATATTTT. Full variable domain (rest looked up from reference TRBV7-2 and TRBJ1-3): GAGVSQSPSNKVTEKGKDVELRCDPISGHTALYWYRQSLGQGLEFLIYFQGNSAPDKSGLPSDRFSAERTGGSVSTLTIQRTQQEDSAVYLCASSSSGTGGSISGNTIYFGEGSWLTVV.

The chain is built from TRBV29-1 and TRBJ1-2; D not resolved. Germline CDR1 and CDR2: SQVTM and ANQGSEA. Trimming left V 5 bases short and J 8 bases short, with 21 bases between. The CDR3 length is 14 residues. The CDR3 coding sequence is TGCAGCGTTCCGACGGTACGGAATAGAGGAGGCTACACCTTC. Protein sequence: CSVPTVRNRGGYTF.

In its sample, this clone was seen once. The V call is TRBV18, the J call TRBJ2-3; possibly TRBD1 for D (5 bases). V lost 1 base and J lost 1, with 9 bases in between. This CDR3 is built from 15 residues. The germline gives CDR1 KGHSH, CDR2 LQKENI. Written as DNA, the CDR3 is TGTGCCAGCTCACCACTCCAGGGTCGCACAGATACGCAGTATTTT. This codes for CASSPLQGRTDTQYF.

This rearrangement joins TRBV6-2 or TRBV6-3 to TRBJ2-7; 9 bases map to TRBD2. The J segment lost 6 bases and the V segment lost 2 bases, leaving 17 bases of the junction unmatched. CDR1 MNHEY and CDR2 SVGEGT come from the germline V gene. This CDR3 has 18 amino acids. In DNA, the CDR3 is TGTGCCAGCAGTTACCTTGGGGCTAGCGGGGCCGCTATGACCGAGCAGTACTTC. This gives the protein CASSYLGASGAAMTEQYF.

The rearrangement uses TRBV6-5 and TRBJ2-7; a possible D gene is TRBD1 (6 bases). Germline V gene lookup returns CDR1 MNHEY and CDR2 SVGAGI. V shed 2 bases and J shed 4 bases, with 15 bases lying between them. The CDR3 extends over 15 amino acids. CDR3 amino acids: CASSYAFQQGYEQYF. In nucleotides, the CDR3 is TGTGCCAGCAGTTACGCCTTCCAACAGGGATACGAGCAGTACTTC.

This chain uses TRBV3-1 (or the pseudogene TRBV3-2) with TRBJ1-4; 8 bases fit TRBD1. The V gene's germline CDR1 is LGHDT and CDR2 YNNKEL (reference sequence). CDR3 size: 15 residues. V shed 3 bases, J shed 7 bases, and the junction held 7 bases outside the gene matches. CDR3 sequence reads: CASSQGGRGLEKLFF. Written as DNA, the CDR3 is TGTGCCAGCAGCCAGGGGGGCAGGGGGCTTGAAAAACTGTTTTTT.

The chain has TRBV5-6 and TRBJ2-1; 8 nucleotides match TRBD2. The ends lost 0 bases at V and 7 bases at J; junction bases unmatched: 6. The CDR3 has 15 residues. The germline gives CDR1 SGHDT, CDR2 YYEEEE. DNA of the CDR3: TGTGCCAGCAGCTTGGTGGGTAGCGGGAATAATGAGCAGTTCTTC. It specifies CASSLVGSGNNEQFF.

The genes are TRBV20-1 and TRBJ1-1, with D maybe TRBD1 (5 bases). The V end was cut by 3 bases, the J end by 0 bases, with 11 bases between. Per germline, CDR1 DFQATT and CDR2 SNEGSKA (reference sequence). There are 14 residues in the CDR3. CDR3 amino acids: CSASRAGLNTEAFF. The CDR3 DNA follows: TGCAGTGCTAGTAGGGCAGGGTTGAACACTGAAGCTTTCTTT.

The chain is built from TRBV5-1 and TRBJ1-2; D is perhaps TRBD1 (5 bases). The CDR3 spans 15 residues. Germline assignment: CDR1 SGHRS and CDR2 YFSETQ. Trimming took off 2 bases at V and 3 bases at J, with 14 bases between the two ends. The CDR3 DNA is TGCGCCAGCAGCTTCAGGGATCAGGGCGACTATGGCTACACCTTC. Amino acid sequence: CASSFRDQGDYGYTF.